This TCR beta chain was profiled in a study of blood T cell repertoires in COVID-19. The repertoire was sequenced with immunoSEQ multiplex PCR; TCRdb's copy has only in-frame clones and lacks some. The repertoire holds approximately 90,000 clones, with around 87% as singletons. The germline CDR1 and CDR2 sequences are SGHRS and YFSETQ. The V and J ends lost 4 bases and 3 bases respectively, with 17 bases between them. The CDR3 runs 16 residues. The origin of this receptor is a woman older than 75 with acute or convalescent COVID-19. The V and J genes are TRBV5-1 and TRBJ2-1; D is perhaps TRBD2 (7 bases). Sequencing was performed on peripheral blood. Here the CDR3 reads CASSVQGGGIYNEQFF. The CDR3 region has the DNA TGCGCCAGCAGCGTGCAAGGGGGAGGGATCTACAATGAGCAGTTCTTC.